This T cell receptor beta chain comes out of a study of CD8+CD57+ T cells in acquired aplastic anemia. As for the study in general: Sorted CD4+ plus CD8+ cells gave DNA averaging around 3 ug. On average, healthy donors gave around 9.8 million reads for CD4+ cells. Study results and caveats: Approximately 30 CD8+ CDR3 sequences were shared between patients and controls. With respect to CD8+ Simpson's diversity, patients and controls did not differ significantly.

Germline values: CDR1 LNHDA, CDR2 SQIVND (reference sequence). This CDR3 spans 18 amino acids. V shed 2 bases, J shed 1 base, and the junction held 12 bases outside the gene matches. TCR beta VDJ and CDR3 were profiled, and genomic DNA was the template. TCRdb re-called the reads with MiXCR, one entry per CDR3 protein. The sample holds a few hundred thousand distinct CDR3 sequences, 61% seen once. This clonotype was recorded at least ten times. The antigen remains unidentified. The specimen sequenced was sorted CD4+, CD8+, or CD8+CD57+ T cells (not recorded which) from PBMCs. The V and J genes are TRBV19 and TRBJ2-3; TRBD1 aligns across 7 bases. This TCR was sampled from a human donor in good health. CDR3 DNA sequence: TGTGCCAGTAGTATATTCTATGTAACCGACAGGGGCACAGATACGCAGTATTTT. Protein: CASSIFYVTDRGTDTQYF.